The sequence of this T cell receptor beta chain was determined in a study of blood T cell repertoires in COVID-19. As for the study in general: PBMCs, B-cell-depleted T cells, or T cells provided the cDNA or gDNA that made up the material.

The table came from immunoSEQ multiplex PCR; TCRdb's copy has only in-frame clones and leaves some out. Of 25,000 to 30,000 clones listed, approximately 85% are singletons. Seattle patients were enrolled during active infection and followed longitudinally. V dropped 1 base and J dropped 5 bases, with 21 bases sitting between them. The CDR3 consists of 17 residues. Germline V CDR1 and CDR2: LGHNA, YNFKEQ. The chain uses TRBV4-2 and TRBJ2-7; weak D call: TRBD2 (5 bases). This clonotype was sampled from a woman of 80 years or more with COVID-19, enrolled during active disease. Sequencing was performed on peripheral blood. CDR3 loop: CASSQVEKLGIGHEQYF. The CDR3, as DNA: TGTGCCAGCAGCCAAGTAGAAAAACTAGGCATAGGGCACGAGCAGTACTTC.